These 17 T cell receptor beta chains were all obtained from the same sample, sequenced in a study of blood T cell repertoires in COVID-19 (dated by TCRdb to the early 2020s). Library preparation employed the immunoSEQ multiplex PCR assay. TCRdb's version of the immuneACCESS table is confined to in-frame rearrangements and falls short of the full clone set. An unresolved V gene accounts for under half of the shortfall where checked; the remainder is of unknown origin. Within this sample are some 190,000 clones, with nearly 80% of them counted one time only. Over 13% of the sample goes to the ten largest clones. Source material: PBMCs or T cells enriched from blood (not recorded which). The receptors originated from a man in his 60s who had been exposed to COVID-19.

The V call is TRBV7-7, the J call TRBJ2-1, with D possibly matching TRBD1 (5 bases). This CDR3 spans 15 amino acids. The V end was cut by 6 bases, the J end by 5 bases, with 17 bases between. The germline gives CDR1 SSHAT, CDR2 FNYEAQ (reference sequence). CDR3 nucleotides: TGTGCCAGCAGAATACCGGGCAGGGAAAACAATGAGCAGTTCTTC. Amino acid sequence: CASRIPGRENNEQFF.

This clone was seen just once. The chain carries TRBV9 and TRBJ2-3, with D unresolved. Trimming stripped 7 bases from V and 0 bases from J, with 12 bases between. Germline CDR1 is SGDLS and CDR2 is YYNGEE. The CDR3 length is 14 residues. Here the CDR3 DNA reads TGTGCCAGCGCGCCCACCCCCAGCACAGATACGCAGTATTTT. Translation: CASAPTPSTDTQYF.

This chain uses TRBV29-1 with TRBJ1-2, with 7 nucleotides matching TRBD1. The V gene end was trimmed by 1 base and the J gene end by 8 bases; junction bases not matched to a gene: 10. In germline, CDR1 is SQVTM, CDR2 ANQGSEA. This CDR3 spans 14 amino acids. The CDR3 sequence: CSVEVNRGTGGYTF. CDR3 DNA: TGCAGCGTTGAAGTGAACAGGGGAACGGGGGGCTACACCTTC.

The chain has TRBV11-3 and TRBJ2-1, with a tentative D call TRBD2 (6 bases). Germline V gives CDR1 SGHNT, CDR2 YENEEA. The CDR3 contains 15 residues. V gave up 0 bases and J gave up 0 bases, with 6 bases separating them. The CDR3 reads CASSLDGSSYNEQFF. The DNA of the CDR3 is TGTGCCAGCAGCTTAGACGGGAGCTCCTACAATGAGCAGTTCTTC.

The V and J genes are TRBV9 and TRBJ1-1; possible D gene TRBD1, 5 bases. The length of the CDR3 is 13 residues. Trimming cost V 0 bases and J 3 bases, with 6 bases left between them. In germline, CDR1 is SGDLS, CDR2 YYNGEE. The CDR3 protein is CASSVGGHTEAFF. CDR3 coding DNA: TGTGCCAGCAGCGTAGGGGGCCACACTGAAGCTTTCTTT.

The chain combines TRBV7-3 with TRBJ2-1; 7 nucleotides match TRBD2. V lost 4 bases to trimming and J lost 4 bases; unmatched junction nucleotides: 10. This CDR3 has 16 residues. Germline-derived CDR1 and CDR2 are SGHTA and FQGTGA. The CDR3 bases are TGTGCCAGCAGCTCCCTACGGAGCGGGGCTTACAATGAGCAGTTCTTC. Translated, it gives CASSSLRSGAYNEQFF.

The chain joins TRBV6-2 or TRBV6-3 to TRBJ2-7; TRBD2 matches 7 bases. The J segment lost 6 bases and the V segment lost 6 bases, leaving 5 bases of the junction unmatched. Germline CDR1 reads MNHEY; CDR2 reads SVGEGT. The CDR3 consists of 12 residues. The CDR3 here is CASSRLAAEQYF. As DNA, the CDR3 is TGTGCCAGCAGCAGACTAGCAGCCGAGCAGTACTTC.

The chain has TRBV6-5 and TRBJ1-6; no reliable D call. Germline CDR1 reads MNHEY; CDR2 reads SVGAGI. This CDR3 contains 12 residues. V lost 6 bases and J 12 bases, leaving 12 bases between the germline ends. Written as DNA, the CDR3 is TGTGCCAGCAGCAATGGCGCGGAACCCCTCCACTTT. Amino acids: CASSNGAEPLHF.

A single count supports this clone. The rearrangement links TRBV19 to TRBJ1-5; 8 nucleotides align to TRBD1. Per germline, CDR1 LNHDA and CDR2 SQIVND (reference sequence). V gave up 7 bases and J gave up 2 bases; unmatched junction bases: 7. The CDR3 loop spans 15 amino acids. CDR3 protein: CASKARGRGNQPQHF. CDR3 DNA sequence: TGTGCCAGTAAAGCCAGGGGGCGCGGCAATCAGCCCCAGCATTTT. The variable domain in full, completed from reference TRBV19 and TRBJ1-5, reads DGGITQSPKYLFRKEGQNVTLSCEQNLNHDAMYWYRQDPGQGLRLIYYSQIVNDFQKGDIAEGYSVSREKKESFPLTVTSAQKNPTAFYLCASKARGRGNQPQHFGDGTRLSIL.

This clone was counted a few times. The CDR3 bases are TGTGCCAGCAGCTCCGGGACTAGCATGACCGGGGAGCTGTTTTTT. Its protein is CASSSGTSMTGELFF. The chain couples TRBV7-2 to TRBJ2-2; 9 nucleotides align to TRBD2. The V and J ends lost 4 bases and 5 bases, in that order; junction bases with no gene match: 5. The CDR3 covers 15 residues. CDR1 and CDR2 from the germline V gene are SGHTA and FQGNSA.

This clone turned up a few times. This chain uses TRBV6-5 with TRBJ1-6, with D tentatively TRBD1 (5 bases). The germline gives CDR1 MNHEY, CDR2 SVGAGI. The CDR3 is 12 amino acids. With 5 bases removed from V and 12 bases from J, the gap between germline ends came to 11 bases. The CDR3 sequence is CASSTGGGPLHF. As DNA, the CDR3 is TGTGCCAGCAGTACGGGGGGAGGACCCCTCCACTTT.

The chain links TRBV5-1 to TRBJ2-5, with 8 positions matching TRBD1. Trimming cost V 4 bases and J 5 bases; bases outside gene matches: 10. The CDR3 is 15 amino acids. Germline CDR1 and CDR2: SGHRS and YFSETQ. The CDR3 nucleotides are TGCGCCAGCAGCGGCCACGGGACAGGTTGGGAGACCCAGTACTTC. Residues: CASSGHGTGWETQYF.

This clone has only one observation. This sequence joins TRBV6-1 and TRBJ1-5; D might be TRBD1 (6 bases). CDR3 length: 16 residues. V dropped 0 bases and J dropped 3 bases, with 12 bases sitting between them. CDR1 is MNHNS, CDR2 SASEGT, per germline. The CDR3 loop reads CASSEAAPGVNQPQHF. The CDR3 DNA follows: TGTGCCAGCAGTGAAGCGGCACCAGGGGTCAATCAGCCCCAGCATTTT.

The rearrangement uses TRBV16 and TRBJ1-2, with TRBD1 matching over 8 bases. V lost 2 bases and J lost 8; bases outside the gene matches: 7. The CDR3 is 14 residues long. Germline V gene sequence: CDR1 KGHSY, CDR2 FQNENV. CDR3 coding DNA: TGTGCCAGCAGCCAAACGAGGACAGGGAAAGGCTACACCTTC. As protein: CASSQTRTGKGYTF. The variable domain in full, with the rest retrieved from reference TRBV16 and TRBJ1-2, is GEEVAQTPKHLVRGEGQKAKLYCAPIKGHSYVFWYQQVLKNEFKFLISFQNENVFDETGMPKERFSAKCLPNSPCSLEIQATKLEDSAVYFCASSQTRTGKGYTFGSGTRLTVV.

The V and J genes are TRBV28 and TRBJ1-2; no definite D call. The CDR3 spans 13 residues. CDR1 is MDHEN, CDR2 SYDVKM, per germline. Between the trimmed V and J ends, which lost 5 bases and 4 bases, there was a span of 11 bases. CDR3 bases: TGTGCCAGCAGTATCGGGTCCACCTATGGCTACACCTTC. It encodes CASSIGSTYGYTF.

The rearrangement uses TRBV7-8 and TRBJ1-1; D unresolved. The CDR3 totals 13 residues. V gave up 5 bases and J gave up 0 bases, with 7 bases separating them. Germline CDR1 and CDR2: SGHVS and FQNEAQ. The CDR3 region has the DNA TGTGCCAGCAGCCGTCAGATGAACACTGAAGCTTTCTTT. Its protein product is CASSRQMNTEAFF.

The chain is built from TRBV27 and TRBJ2-3; D gene ambiguous. Germline V gives CDR1 MNHEY, CDR2 SMNVEV (reference sequence). The CDR3 runs to 15 residues. Trimming left V 4 bases short and J 2 bases short, with 13 bases between. The CDR3 coding sequence is TGTGCCAGCAGTTGGGCTGGGCGACCCACAGATACGCAGTATTTT. It encodes CASSWAGRPTDTQYF.